This entry features one T cell receptor beta chain sequence. Its antigen remains unidentified. CDR1 is LNHDA and CDR2 is SQIVND in the germline V gene (reference sequence). This CDR3 contains 16 residues. V shed 9 bases and J 5 bases; nucleotides not matched to a gene: 13. A patient was excluded if there was uncontrolled infection, other autoimmune disease, pregnancy or lactation. Amplified TCR beta CDR3 regions came from RNA transcripts. The HTBI primer set served for first-round RT-PCR of the TCR CDR3. TCRdb re-called the multiplex PCR reads with MiXCR, one entry per CDR3 protein. The table shows around 620,000 distinct CDR3 sequences, with around 45% occurring only once. The sample is drawn from a study of T cells in Graves' hyperthyroidism and ophthalmopathy. Study results and limitations: Ophthalmopathy was model-predicted a median approximately six months pre-onset. Also found in blood were most expanded thyroid clonotypes above 0.001.

This TCR was sampled from an adult woman with Graves' disease, either hyperthyroidism or ophthalmopathy (not recorded which). The sequencing sample was made of peripheral blood or thyroid tissue (not recorded which). The V gene is TRBV19, the J gene TRBJ1-5, with TRBD1 matching 10 bases. CDR3 amino acids: CASSRDRGLVDQPQHF. The DNA of the CDR3 is TGTGCCAGCAGTCGGGACAGGGGCCTCGTTGATCAGCCCCAGCATTTT. The variable domain in full, with the rest retrieved from reference TRBV19 and TRBJ1-5, is DGGITQSPKYLFRKEGQNVTLSCEQNLNHDAMYWYRQDPGQGLRLIYYSQIVNDFQKGDIAEGYSVSREKKESFPLTVTSAQKNPTAFYLCASSRDRGLVDQPQHFGDGTRLSIL.